This T cell receptor beta chain was profiled in a study of blood T cell repertoires in COVID-19. Measured with immunoSEQ multiplex PCR; TCRdb has only the in-frame clones, and not every one. The profile shows some 200,000 clones, around nine tenths of them singletons. The CDR3 covers 18 residues. The V and J ends lost 0 bases and 6 bases, in that order; junction bases with no gene match: 13. Germline V gene lookup returns CDR1 KGHSH and CDR2 LQKENI. Sample: peripheral blood. The gene calls are TRBV18 and TRBJ2-3, with TRBD2 identical over 9 bases. The receptor was isolated from a woman under 30 who had recovered from COVID-19. The CDR3 sequence is CASSPPLAGAKSLDTQYF. As DNA, the CDR3 is TGTGCCAGCTCACCACCATTAGCGGGAGCAAAGTCGCTGGATACGCAGTATTTT.